This T cell receptor (beta chain) emerged from a study of shared clonotypes between healthy human individuals. The assay was immunoSEQ multiplex PCR, and TCRdb's table has in-frame clones only and misses some. The sample gives 950,000 to 1,300,000 clones, 75% of which show up once; around 1.5% is in the top ten. To note about this clone: Its antigen is not known. At the DNA level, this CDR3 is encoded by other sequences in the same sample as well.

Regarding the study as a whole: Limited genetic and exposure-history diversity came from having few donors.

The donor population consisted of healthy HIV-negative adults with no recent acute infections or vaccinations. Input material: memory CD4+ T cells sorted from blood. Documented subset: CD45RA-negative fraction. The TCR comes from a young man in good health.

As DNA, the CDR3 is TGCGCCAGCAGTCAATTACCCCTCCCAGATACGCAGTATTTT. It yields the protein CASSQLPLPDTQYF. The chain recombines TRBV4-1 with TRBJ2-3; D gene unclear. CDR1 is MGHRA, CDR2 YSYEKL, per germline. The CDR3 length is 14 residues. Trimming took 6 bases from V and 4 from J, leaving 14 bases between them.